This T cell receptor beta chain was documented in a study of blood T cell repertoires in COVID-19. As for the study in general: Samples came from the United States, Italy and Spain, spanning acute and convalescent COVID-19. Nucleic acid was either cDNA or gDNA, and it came from T cells, B-cell-depleted T cells, or PBMCs.

In the authors' methods: The authors estimated nucleated cell counts from reference gene primer amplification. This table comes from immunoSEQ multiplex PCR, and its TCRdb copy is limited to in-frame clones, with some not included. That table gives V, J and clone size, and the DNA gave D and trimming. The sample lists over 150,000 clones, over 75% seen once, with 7% in the top ten. Germline V gives CDR1 SGHTA, CDR2 FQGNSA. Trimming left V 1 base short and J 7 bases short, with 11 bases between. There are 13 residues in the CDR3. Cohorts were assigned according to the clinical history that participants reported.

The rearrangement uses TRBV7-2 and TRBJ2-7, with D possibly matching TRBD1 (5 bases). Sequenced material: PBMCs or T cells enriched from blood (not recorded which). This sequence was found in a woman between 50 and 59 years old who had recovered from COVID-19. This CDR3 is CASSLDRLREQYF. The CDR3 DNA reads TGTGCCAGCAGCTTAGACAGGTTGCGAGAGCAGTACTTC.